This TCR beta chain was retrieved from a study of blood T cell repertoires in COVID-19. Study details: T cells, B-cell-depleted T cells, or PBMCs supplied cDNA or gDNA.

TCRdb keeps only in-frame clones here, not all; method: immunoSEQ multiplex PCR. Of about 52,000 clones in the sample, 82% were seen once. The ends were cut back, 5 bases at V and 6 bases at J, with 16 bases in the middle. The CDR3 has 15 residues. Per the germline V gene, CDR1 is LGHDT and CDR2 is YNNKEL (reference sequence). The source material was peripheral blood. The V call is TRBV3-1 (or the pseudogene TRBV3-2), the J call TRBJ1-4, with a possible D match to TRBD1 (5 bases). The TCR originated in a man of 80 years or more with COVID-19, enrolled during active disease. The CDR3 loop is CASSFRTSNYEKLFF. In DNA form, the CDR3 reads TGTGCCAGCAGCTTCCGGACATCTAATTATGAAAAACTGTTTTTT.